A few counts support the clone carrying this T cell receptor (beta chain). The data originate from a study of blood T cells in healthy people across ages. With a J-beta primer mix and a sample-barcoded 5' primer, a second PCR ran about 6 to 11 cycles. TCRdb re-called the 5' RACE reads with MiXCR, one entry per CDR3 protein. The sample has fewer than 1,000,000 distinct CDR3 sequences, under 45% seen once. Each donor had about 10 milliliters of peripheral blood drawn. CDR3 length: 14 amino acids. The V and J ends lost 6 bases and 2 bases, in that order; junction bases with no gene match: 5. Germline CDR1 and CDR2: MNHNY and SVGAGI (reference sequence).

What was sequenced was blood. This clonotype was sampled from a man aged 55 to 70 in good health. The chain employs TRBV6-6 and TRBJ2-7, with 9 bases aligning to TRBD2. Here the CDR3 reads CASSSLAGTYEQYF. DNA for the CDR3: TGTGCCAGCAGCTCCCTAGCGGGGACCTACGAGCAGTACTTC.